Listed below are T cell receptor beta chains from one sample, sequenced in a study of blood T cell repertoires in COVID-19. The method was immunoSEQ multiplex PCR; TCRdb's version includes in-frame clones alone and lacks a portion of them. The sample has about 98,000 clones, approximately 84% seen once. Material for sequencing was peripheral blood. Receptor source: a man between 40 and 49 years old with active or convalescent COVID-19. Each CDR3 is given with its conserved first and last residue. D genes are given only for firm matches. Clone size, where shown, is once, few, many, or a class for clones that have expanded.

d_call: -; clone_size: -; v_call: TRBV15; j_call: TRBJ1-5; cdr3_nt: TGTGCCACCAGCAGAGATCTGGTTCCCGAGGCTATGAGCCCCCAGCATTTT; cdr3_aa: CATSRDLVPEAMSPQHF
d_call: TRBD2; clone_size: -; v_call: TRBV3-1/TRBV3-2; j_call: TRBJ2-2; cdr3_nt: TGTGCCAGCAGCTCACTAGCGGGGGGGAACACCGGGGAGCTGTTTTTT; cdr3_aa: CASSSLAGGNTGELFF
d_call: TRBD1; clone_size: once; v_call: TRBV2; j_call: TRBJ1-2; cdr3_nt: TGTGCCAGCAGCTACGGACAGGGAGTTTATGGCTACACCTTC; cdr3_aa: CASSYGQGVYGYTF
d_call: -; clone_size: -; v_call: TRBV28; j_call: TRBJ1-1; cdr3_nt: TGTGCCAGCAGTTCCCCTGGGGGGGCCGTGAACACTGAAGCTTTCTTT; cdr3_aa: CASSSPGGAVNTEAFF
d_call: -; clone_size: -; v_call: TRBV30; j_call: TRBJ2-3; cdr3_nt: TGTGCCTGGAGTGTATTCCGGAGCCTGCTACATTTT; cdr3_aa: CAWSVFRSLLHF
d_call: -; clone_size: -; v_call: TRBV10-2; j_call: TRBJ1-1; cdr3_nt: TGCGCCAGCAGTGCGGCAGGAGGCACTACTGAAGCTTTCTTT; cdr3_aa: CASSAAGGTTEAFF
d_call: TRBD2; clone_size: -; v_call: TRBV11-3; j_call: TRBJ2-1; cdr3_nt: TGTGCCAGCAGCTTAGAAACTAGCGGGGGTTACAATGAGCAGTTCTTC; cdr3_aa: CASSLETSGGYNEQFF
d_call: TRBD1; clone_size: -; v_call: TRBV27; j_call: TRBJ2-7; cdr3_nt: TGTGCCAGCAGTTTTCGGACAGGGATAAACGAGCAGTACTTC; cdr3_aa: CASSFRTGINEQYF
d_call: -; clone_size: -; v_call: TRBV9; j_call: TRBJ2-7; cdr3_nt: TGTGCCAGCAGCGTTGGGGGGACAGCCTCCTACGAGCAGTACTTC; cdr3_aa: CASSVGGTASYEQYF
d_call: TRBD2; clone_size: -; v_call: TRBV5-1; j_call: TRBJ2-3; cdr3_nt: TGCGCCAGCAGCTCCCTCCTGACTAGCGGGGGGGCAGATACGCAGTATTTT; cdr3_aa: CASSSLLTSGGADTQYF
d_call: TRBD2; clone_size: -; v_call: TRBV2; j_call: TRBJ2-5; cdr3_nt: TGTGCCAGCAGTCCAACCCTAGCGGGGGGGTCCGGGACCCAGTACTTC; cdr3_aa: CASSPTLAGGSGTQYF
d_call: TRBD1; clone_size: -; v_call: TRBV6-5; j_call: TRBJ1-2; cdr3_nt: TGTGCCAGCAGGGCGACAGGGCCATATGGCTACACCTTC; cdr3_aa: CASRATGPYGYTF
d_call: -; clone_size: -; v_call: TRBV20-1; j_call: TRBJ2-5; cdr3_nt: TGCAGTGCCACGGGTCGGGAGACCCAGTACTTC; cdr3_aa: CSATGRETQYF
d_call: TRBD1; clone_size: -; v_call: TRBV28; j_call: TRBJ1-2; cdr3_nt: TGTGCCAGCAGATGGACAGGGAACTATGGCTACACCTTC; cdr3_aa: CASRWTGNYGYTF
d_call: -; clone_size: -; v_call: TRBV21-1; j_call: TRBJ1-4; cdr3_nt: TGTGCCAGCAGGGGGACAGCCTTAGTTGCAACTAATGAAAAACTGTTTTTT; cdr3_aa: CASRGTALVATNEKLFF
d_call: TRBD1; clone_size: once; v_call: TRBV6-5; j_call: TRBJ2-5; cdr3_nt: TGTGCCAGCAGCGGACAGGGAGAGACCCAGTACTTC; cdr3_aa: CASSGQGETQYF
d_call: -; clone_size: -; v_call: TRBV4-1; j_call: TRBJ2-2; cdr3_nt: TGCGCCAGCAGCCAACAAGGGGGAGTGAACGTGGGCACCGGGGAGCTGTTTTTT; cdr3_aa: CASSQQGGVNVGTGELFF
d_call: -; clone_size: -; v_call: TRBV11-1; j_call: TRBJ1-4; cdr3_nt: TGTGCCAGCAGCTTAGGGACGGGAACAACTAATGAAAAACTGTTTTTT; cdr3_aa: CASSLGTGTTNEKLFF
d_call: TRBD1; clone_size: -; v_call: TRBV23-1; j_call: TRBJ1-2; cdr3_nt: TGCGCCAGCAGTCCGTATAATATGGCGGGACAGGGTCGGGCCTATGGCTACACCTTC; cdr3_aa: CASSPYNMAGQGRAYGYTF
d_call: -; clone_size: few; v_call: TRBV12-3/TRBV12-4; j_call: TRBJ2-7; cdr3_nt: TGTGCCAGCAGTTTGGAGCGCGAGCAGTACTTC; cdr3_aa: CASSLEREQYF
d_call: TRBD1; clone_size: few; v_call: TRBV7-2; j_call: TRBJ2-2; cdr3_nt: TGTGCCAGCAGGGGGACAGTGGTTGCCGGGGAGCTGTTTTTT; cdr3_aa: CASRGTVVAGELFF
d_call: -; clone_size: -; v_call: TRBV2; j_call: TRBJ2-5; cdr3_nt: TGTGCCAGCAGTGCCGGGCGGGCGAAACAAGAGACCCAGTACTTC; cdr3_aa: CASSAGRAKQETQYF
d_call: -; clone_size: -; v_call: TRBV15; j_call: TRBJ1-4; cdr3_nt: TGTGCCACCAGCAGCCACCCGGGGGAACCAACTAATGAAAAACTGTTTTTT; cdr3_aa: CATSSHPGEPTNEKLFF
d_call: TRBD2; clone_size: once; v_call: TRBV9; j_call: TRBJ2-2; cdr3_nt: TGTGCCAGCAGCGTAGGTCTAGCGGGGGCCGTCACCGGGGAGCTGTTTTTT; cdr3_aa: CASSVGLAGAVTGELFF
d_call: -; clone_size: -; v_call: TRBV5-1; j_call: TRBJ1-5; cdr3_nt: TGCGCCAGCAGCTTGGAGGGAGGGAGCAATCAGCCCCAGCATTTT; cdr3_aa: CASSLEGGSNQPQHF
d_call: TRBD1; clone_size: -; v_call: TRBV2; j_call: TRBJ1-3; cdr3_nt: TGTGCCAGCAGAGCCGACAGGGCTGGAAACACCATATATTTT; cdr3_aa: CASRADRAGNTIYF
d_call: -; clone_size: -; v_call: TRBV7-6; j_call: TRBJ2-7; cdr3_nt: TGTGCCAGCAGCTTAGAGGGGCGGGAGCAGTACTTC; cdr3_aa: CASSLEGREQYF
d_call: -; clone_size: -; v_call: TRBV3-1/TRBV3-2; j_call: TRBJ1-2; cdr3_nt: TGTGCCAGCAGCCAAGCGGGGGGGGCGGAAGGCTACACCTTC; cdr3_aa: CASSQAGGAEGYTF
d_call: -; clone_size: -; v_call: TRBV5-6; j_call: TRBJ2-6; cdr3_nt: TGTGCCAGCAGGGAAGGGACCGGGGGCTCTGGGGCCAACGTCCTGACTTTC; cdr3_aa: CASREGTGGSGANVLTF
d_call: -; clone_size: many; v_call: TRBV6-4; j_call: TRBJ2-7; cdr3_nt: TGTGCCAGCAGCATCGGGAGCCTGAACTACGAGCAGTACTTC; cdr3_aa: CASSIGSLNYEQYF
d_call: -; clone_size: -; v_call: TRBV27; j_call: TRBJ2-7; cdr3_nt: TGTGCCAGCAGTAGACAGTTGGGTTCCTACGAGCAGTACTTC; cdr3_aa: CASSRQLGSYEQYF
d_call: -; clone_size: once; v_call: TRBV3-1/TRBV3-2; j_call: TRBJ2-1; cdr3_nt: TGTGCCAGCAGCCAAGATTCCCCGACTAGCTCCTACAATGAGCAGTTCTTC; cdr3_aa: CASSQDSPTSSYNEQFF
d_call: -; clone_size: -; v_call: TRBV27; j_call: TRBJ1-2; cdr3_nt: TGTGCCAGCAAGACAGCTAACTATGGCTACACCTTC; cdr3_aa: CASKTANYGYTF
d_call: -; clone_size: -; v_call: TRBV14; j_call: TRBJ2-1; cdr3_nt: TGTGCCAGCAACATCATACAGTCCCCAGGGGCAAACAATGAGCAGTTCTTC; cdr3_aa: CASNIIQSPGANNEQFF
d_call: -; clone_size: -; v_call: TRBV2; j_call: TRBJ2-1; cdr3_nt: TGTGCCAGCAGGGGCGGGGAAAGCTCCTACAATGAGCAGTTCTTC; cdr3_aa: CASRGGESSYNEQFF
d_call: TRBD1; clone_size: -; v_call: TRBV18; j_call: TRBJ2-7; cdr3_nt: TGTGCCAGCTCACCAAGGACAGGAGCCCTCTCCTACGAGCAGTACTTC; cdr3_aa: CASSPRTGALSYEQYF
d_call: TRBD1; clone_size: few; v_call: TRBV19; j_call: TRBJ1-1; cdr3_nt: TGTGCCAGTCGGGACAGGCCGAACACTGAAGCTTTCTTT; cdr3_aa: CASRDRPNTEAFF
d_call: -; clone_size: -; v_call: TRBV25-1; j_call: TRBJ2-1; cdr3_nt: TGTGCCAGCAGTGAGCCCGGGGTTGCCTACAATGAGCAGTTCTTC; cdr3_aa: CASSEPGVAYNEQFF
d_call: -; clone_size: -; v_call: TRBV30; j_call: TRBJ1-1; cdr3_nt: TGTGCCTGGAGACAGTCACTGAACACTGAAGCTTTCTTT; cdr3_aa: CAWRQSLNTEAFF
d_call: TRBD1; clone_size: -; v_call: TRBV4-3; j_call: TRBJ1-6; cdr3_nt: TGCGCCAGCAGCCAAGATGTTACAGGGGGAGGTTCACCCCTCCACTTT; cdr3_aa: CASSQDVTGGGSPLHF
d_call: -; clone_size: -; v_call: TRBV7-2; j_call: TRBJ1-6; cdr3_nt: TGTGCCAGCAGCTTAGAACTACCGTCGAGCTCCTATAATTCACCCCTCCACTTT; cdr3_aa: CASSLELPSSSYNSPLHF
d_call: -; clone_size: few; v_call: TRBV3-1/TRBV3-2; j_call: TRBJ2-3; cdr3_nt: TGTGCCAGCAAAGAGGGGGGGCGTGGCACAGATACGCAGTATTTT; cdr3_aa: CASKEGGRGTDTQYF
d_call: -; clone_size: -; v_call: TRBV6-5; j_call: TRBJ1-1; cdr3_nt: TGTGCCAGCTGGGGGCGCGGGGGAGGTAACACTGAAGCTTTCTTT; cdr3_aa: CASWGRGGGNTEAFF